This T cell receptor beta chain was profiled in a study of OX40 agonist ivuxolimab in advanced cancers. Broadly, across the study: Ivuxolimab was a fully human IgG2 agonistic monoclonal antibody targeting the costimulatory receptor OX40 (CD134). Intravenous ivuxolimab was administered to patients every 2 weeks at six dose levels: 0.01, 0.1, 0.3, 1.5, 3 and 10 mg/kg. Among the approximately 50 dose-escalation patients, about 19 had hepatocellular carcinoma, around 15 melanoma, 9 renal cell carcinoma and 9 head and neck cancer. The dose-escalation cohort was approximately 83% male with a mean age of roughly 62 years, ranging from roughly 20 to 80. Prior anti-PD-1, anti-PD-L1 or anti-CTLA-4 therapy was permitted, and checkpoint inhibitors had been received by under 50% of dose-escalation patients. Three dose-escalation patients achieved partial responses, one with hepatocellular carcinoma and two with cutaneous melanoma. The point of sequencing TCRbeta in the periphery was to test whether ivuxolimab changed TCR sequence diversity and drove clonal T-cell expansion. The monotherapy dose-escalation portion (N = 52 patients) of the phase I ivuxolimab trial is reported in the paper.

Study-wide findings and limitations: At doses of 0.1 to 3.0 mg/kg, clonal expansion of both CD4+ and CD8+ blood T cells was observed from baseline to week 6. Low levels of normalized T-cell clonal expansion were also seen in some nonresponding patients. Partial responders in the 0.1-3.0 mg/kg groups had among the lowest normalized peripheral clonal expansion, especially among CD8+ T cells. After ivuxolimab, CD8+ T cells had more expanded clones than CD4+ T cells on average. The antigen specificity of the clonally expanded peripheral T cells was not determined.

The trial excluded patients who had a history of autoimmune disease or who were on systemic immunosuppression. Peripheral blood for TCR sequencing was drawn from every dose cohort at baseline, at cycle 4 day 1 and at cycle 7 day 1. Samples were obtained from an open-label, multicenter, first-in-human phase I dose-escalation trial of ivuxolimab. Adults with locally advanced or metastatic head and neck squamous cell, hepatocellular, melanoma or renal cell carcinoma were enrolled in the trial. Before TCR sequencing, CD4+ T cells and CD8+ T cells were sorted from peripheral blood as separate populations. For sequencing of the TCRbeta CDR3 region, genomic DNA was extracted from the sorted cells. The immunoSEQ Assay was used for sequencing of TCRbeta CDR3 regions. Here the immuneACCESS table is served through TCRdb, limited to in-frame sequences with V and J called. Missing clones are a known gap in these copies; in checked studies unresolved V genes cover under half, and the rest lacks a known reason. Present in this sample are 9,500 to 14,000 clones, roughly four fifths of which were seen just once. Of the sample, over 13% falls within the top ten clones.

V loses 5 bases, J loses 5 bases, and the germline ends lie 22 bases apart. The germline V gene gives CDR1 as SGHTA and CDR2 as FQGNSA. Measured from the cysteine to the phenylalanine, the CDR3 is 18 residues long. Of all the DNA, just the CDR3 is kept, 54 bases in frame from base 1. Comment on this clone: The specificity of this receptor is unknown. Base qualities are not recorded, but no much larger clone differs from it by a single base.

This TCR was recovered from an adult with an advanced solid tumor such as melanoma, head and neck, liver or kidney cancer. Sequenced here: CD4+ or CD8+ T cells sorted from blood, sampled in a trial of the OX40 agonist ivuxolimab. The chain is made from TRBV7-2 and TRBJ2-6, with the D gene uncertain. DNA sequence: TGTGCCAGCAGCAAACTCAGGAGACGACAAAGTCGGGCCAACGTCCTGACTTTC. Its translation is CASSKLRRRQSRANVLTF.